Below, one TCR beta chain is given with its context. Its matching antigen is unknown. Per germline, CDR1 SGHVS and CDR2 FNYEAQ. V lost 0 bases, J lost 5 bases, and 11 bases lay in between. The CDR3 runs to 14 residues. This record comes from a study of beta chain features in type 1 diabetes. For the study at large: Sorted cell examination encompassed 85 million to 140 million cells across all samples. Study outcomes and limitations: Patients with type 1 diabetes showed fewer VDJ junction insertions and more deletions. People with Type 1 diabetes carried modestly yet significantly shorter TCRB CDR3s in all four CD4+ subsets. Equally in patients and controls, shorter templates might have been favored by PCR.

cDNA synthesis used the whole RNA isolate, giving expressed TCRB sequences. Repertoires were generated with immunoSEQ multiplex PCR, while TCRdb's copy carries only in-frame clones and drops some. This table holds around 140,000 clones, 9% found once. Input material: central memory CD4+ T cells from blood. The J gene is TRBJ2-7, the V gene TRBV7-6, with D uncertain. This clonotype was obtained from a man aged 25-45 years with type 1 diabetes. Here the CDR3 DNA reads TGTGCCAGCAGCTTAGCGCAGAGGTCCAACGAGCAGTACTTC. It encodes CASSLAQRSNEQYF.